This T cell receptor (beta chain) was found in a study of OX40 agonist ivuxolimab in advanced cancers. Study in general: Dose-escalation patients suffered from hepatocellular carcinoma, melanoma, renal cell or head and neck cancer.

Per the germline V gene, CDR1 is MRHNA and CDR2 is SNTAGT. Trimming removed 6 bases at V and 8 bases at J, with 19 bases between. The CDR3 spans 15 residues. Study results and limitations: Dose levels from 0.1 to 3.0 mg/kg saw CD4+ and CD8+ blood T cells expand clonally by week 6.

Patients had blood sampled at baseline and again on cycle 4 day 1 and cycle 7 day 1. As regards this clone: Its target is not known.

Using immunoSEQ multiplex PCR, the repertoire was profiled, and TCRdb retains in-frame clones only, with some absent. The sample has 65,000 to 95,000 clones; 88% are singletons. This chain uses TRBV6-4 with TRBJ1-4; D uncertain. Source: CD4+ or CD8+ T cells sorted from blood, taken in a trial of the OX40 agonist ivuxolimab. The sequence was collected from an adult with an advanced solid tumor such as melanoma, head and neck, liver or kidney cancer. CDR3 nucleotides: TGTGCCAGCAGCCCACAGACTCACTTGGGAGAAAAACTGTTTTTT. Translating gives CASSPQTHLGEKLFF.